This TCR beta chain was obtained from a study of blood T cells in healthy people across ages. Together with a sample-barcoded 5' primer, a J-beta primer mix was included in a second PCR lasting about 7 to 11 cycles. In TCRdb, the 5' RACE reads were re-called with MiXCR into one record per CDR3 protein. Of over 500,000 distinct CDR3 sequences listed, 27% are singletons. The CDR3 is 17 residues long. V dropped 5 bases and J dropped 4; count of bases not matched to a gene: 14. Germline-derived CDR1 and CDR2 are MNHEY and SMNVEV (reference sequence). These sequences were also reported in another study, on T cells of mothers and their children.

The gene calls are TRBV27 and TRBJ1-5; 7 nucleotides align to TRBD1. This TCR derives from a boy between 2 and 15 years old in good health. Source material: blood. Here the CDR3 DNA reads TGTGCCAGCAGTGCTACAGGGGCAGGCCCGCTAAATCAGCCCCAGCATTTT. Translating gives CASSATGAGPLNQPQHF.